One sample yielded the 32 T cell receptor beta chains listed below, sequenced in a study of T cells in localized non-small cell lung cancer. Assay used: immunoSEQ multiplex PCR; TCRdb lists only in-frame clones, some missing. The sample lists approximately 150,000 clones, 89% occurring once. The input for sequencing was peripheral blood, taken before any cancer treatment. The receptor set was obtained from a female donor aged 60 or older with stage I lung adenocarcinoma.

This sequence joins TRBV28 and TRBJ2-3, with D possibly called TRBD1 or TRBD2 (6 bases each). Trimming removed 3 bases from V and 5 bases from J, with 15 bases in between. The germline CDR1 and CDR2 sequences are MDHEN and SYDVKM. This CDR3 region has 15 residues. CDR3 protein: CASSLVGGLLDTQYF. The CDR3 bases are TGTGCCAGCAGTTTGGTGGGGGGCTTACTAGATACGCAGTATTTT.

V is TRBV7-3 and J is TRBJ2-5, with 10 bases lining up with TRBD1. This CDR3 contains 14 residues. Germline V CDR1 and CDR2: SGHTA, FQGTGA. Germline trimming cut 5 bases from V and 4 bases from J; bases unmatched to any gene: 4. The CDR3 DNA is TGTGCCAGCAGCCCTGGGACAGGGGTAGAGACCCAGTACTTC. This encodes CASSPGTGVETQYF.

The chain recombines TRBV10-3 with TRBJ2-1, with TRBD2 matching over 11 bases. J was trimmed by 8 bases and V by 6 bases; bases with no gene match: 9. From germline, CDR1 is ENHRY and CDR2 SYGVKD. This CDR3 is 15 amino acids long. CDR3 loop: CAIRDQLAGVDEQFF. The CDR3 DNA follows: TGTGCCATCAGGGATCAACTAGCGGGAGTCGATGAGCAGTTCTTC.

This chain links TRBV6-5 with TRBJ2-3; 8 bases are a match to TRBD1. This CDR3 spans 15 amino acids. Per germline, CDR1 MNHEY and CDR2 SVGAGI. J gave up 0 bases and V 5 bases, and 4 bases lay outside the gene matches. CDR3 loop: CASSQRTGSTDTQYF. DNA of the CDR3: TGTGCCAGCAGTCAACGGACAGGGAGCACAGATACGCAGTATTTT.

The CDR3 is CAWSSLETQYF. CDR3 coding DNA: TGTGCCTGGAGTAGCCTGGAGACCCAGTACTTC. The rearrangement links TRBV30 to TRBJ2-5; no firm D call. CDR1 is GTSNPN, CDR2 SVGIG, per germline (reference sequence). V shed 2 bases and J shed 5 bases, with 6 bases lying between them. The CDR3 is made up of 11 amino acids.

The chain has TRBV7-3 and TRBJ2-3, with D perhaps TRBD2 (6 bases). From germline, CDR1 is SGHTA and CDR2 FQGTGA. Trimming removed 2 bases at V and 2 bases at J, with 14 bases between. The CDR3 covers 16 residues. CDR3 amino acids: CASSLGGGINTDTQYF. CDR3 bases: TGTGCCAGCAGCTTAGGAGGCGGGATAAACACAGATACGCAGTATTTT.

The J gene is TRBJ2-1, the V gene TRBV9, with D maybe TRBD1 (5 bases). CDR3 length equals 14 residues. The germline V gene encodes CDR1 SGDLS and CDR2 YYNGEE. Deletions cut 0 bases from V and 8 bases from J, with 12 bases between. The CDR3, as DNA: TGTGCCAGCAGCGTAGGTGCAGGGCTCGATGAGCAGTTCTTC. Translating it yields CASSVGAGLDEQFF.

The chain carries TRBV2 and TRBJ2-7; 10 bases map to TRBD2. The CDR3 runs to 14 residues. The V segment lost 8 bases and the J segment 2 bases; nucleotides outside the gene matches: 6. CDR1 SNHLY and CDR2 FYNNEI come from the germline V gene. The CDR3 spells CASALAGPPYEQYF. CDR3 DNA sequence: TGTGCCAGCGCACTAGCGGGGCCCCCCTACGAGCAGTACTTC.

The V gene is TRBV29-1, the J gene TRBJ2-7, with a tentative D call TRBD2 (6 bases). Between the trimmed V and J ends, which lost 4 bases and 10 bases, there was a span of 14 bases. Germline values: CDR1 SQVTM, CDR2 ANQGSEA. This CDR3 comprises 11 residues. As DNA, the CDR3 is TGCAGCGTTGTCGGTTGGGGGGAACAGTACTTC. This sequence encodes CSVVGWGEQYF.

This rearrangement joins TRBV29-1 to TRBJ2-7; TRBD1 matches at 8 bases. The CDR3 totals 12 residues. J was trimmed by 9 bases and V by 6 bases; bases with no gene match: 10. CDR1 SQVTM and CDR2 ANQGSEA come from the germline V gene. The CDR3 region has the DNA TGCAGCGTCCCGATTCAGGGGGCCGGGCAGTACTTC. This gives the protein CSVPIQGAGQYF.

V is TRBV19 and J is TRBJ1-2, with 7 positions matching TRBD1. This CDR3 is built from 17 residues. Germline-derived CDR1 and CDR2 are LNHDA and SQIVND (reference sequence). V lost 5 bases and J lost 0; bases outside the gene matches: 12. CDR3 region: CASSPYAKGQPNYGYTF. The CDR3 nucleotides are TGTGCCAGTAGTCCCTACGCTAAGGGACAGCCTAACTATGGCTACACCTTC. The full variable domain, completed using reference TRBV19 and TRBJ1-2, is DGGITQSPKYLFRKEGQNVTLSCEQNLNHDAMYWYRQDPGQGLRLIYYSQIVNDFQKGDIAEGYSVSREKKESFPLTVTSAQKNPTAFYLCASSPYAKGQPNYGYTFGSGTRLTVV.

The chain carries TRBV6-5 and TRBJ2-7; 8 bases fit TRBD2. There are 16 residues in the CDR3. CDR1 and CDR2 from the germline V gene are MNHEY and SVGAGI. J gave up 4 bases and V 2 bases, and 10 bases lay outside the gene matches. The CDR3 coding sequence is TGTGCCAGCAGTTACCCGTCGAGCGGGAGTGGTTACGAGCAGTACTTC. Residues: CASSYPSSGSGYEQYF.

The chain carries TRBV9 and TRBJ2-3; either TRBD1 or TRBD2 may fit D (5 bases each). Trimming cost V 3 bases and J 1 base, with 9 bases left between them. CDR1 is SGDLS, CDR2 YYNGEE, per germline. This CDR3 comprises 14 residues. CDR3 in amino acids: CASSAPGRTDTQYF. DNA of the CDR3: TGTGCCAGCAGCGCGCCGGGACGCACAGATACGCAGTATTTT.

The rearrangement links TRBV30 to TRBJ1-2; tentatively, D is TRBD1 (6 bases). Germline V gives CDR1 GTSNPN, CDR2 SVGIG (reference sequence). Trimming left V 5 bases short and J 8 bases short, with 15 bases between. The CDR3 spans 12 residues. CDR3 nucleotide sequence: TGTGCCTGGTTCAGGGGATTCAGCGGCTACACCTTC. Amino acids: CAWFRGFSGYTF.

In its sample, this clone was seen a few times. The rearrangement joins TRBV10-1 to TRBJ1-5; D remains ambiguous. This CDR3 comprises 13 residues. Germline CDR1 is WNHNN and CDR2 is SYGVQD (reference sequence). V gave up 4 bases and J gave up 11 bases, with 15 bases separating them. The CDR3: CASSGWGIGTQHF. CDR3 nucleotides: TGCGCCAGCAGTGGTTGGGGAATTGGGACCCAGCATTTT.

CDR3 in DNA: TGTGCCAGTAGCGGGAGGGGAGTGACGGCCAAAAACATTCAGTACTTC. Translated: CASSGRGVTAKNIQYF. J is TRBJ2-4 and V is TRBV28; 11 bases are shared with TRBD2. V lost 9 bases and J lost 1; bases outside the gene matches: 8. The CDR3 is made up of 16 amino acids. The germline V gene encodes CDR1 MDHEN and CDR2 SYDVKM.

The rearrangement uses TRBV30 and TRBJ1-2; D gene ambiguous. The CDR3 is 14 residues long. The V gene's germline CDR1 is GTSNPN and CDR2 SVGIG (reference sequence). Trimming shortened V by 3 bases and J by 2 bases, and 13 bases separated the two germline ends. The CDR3 here is CAWSPQYTNYGYTF. In DNA, the CDR3 is TGTGCCTGGAGCCCACAATATACGAACTATGGCTACACCTTC.

The rearrangement joins TRBV10-3 to TRBJ2-2; D gene ambiguous. V was cut by 10 bases and J by 8 bases, with 17 bases left in between. This CDR3 contains 13 residues. Germline V CDR1 and CDR2: ENHRY, SYGVKD. CDR3 sequence: CATKTDRRGELFF. In DNA form, the CDR3 reads TGTGCCACCAAAACGGATCGAAGGGGGGAGCTGTTTTTT.

The genes are TRBV5-1 and TRBJ2-3, with D possibly TRBD2 on 6 matching bases. The CDR3 has 15 residues. V lost 4 bases and J 1 base, leaving 13 bases between the germline ends. Germline assignment: CDR1 SGHRS and CDR2 YFSETQ. CDR3 loop: CASSRLEAGTDTQYF. CDR3 nucleotides: TGCGCCAGCAGCCGACTAGAGGCGGGCACAGATACGCAGTATTTT.

This clone was observed a few times. The J gene is TRBJ2-7, the V gene TRBV27; D not certain. The CDR3 runs to 16 residues. The V gene lost 6 bases and the J gene lost 2 bases, with 20 bases spanning the gap. Germline lookup yields CDR1 MNHEY and CDR2 SMNVEV (reference sequence). The CDR3 region is CASSSLVGALPYEQYF. CDR3 nucleotide sequence: TGTGCCAGCAGCTCTCTGGTGGGTGCCCTTCCCTACGAGCAGTACTTC.

This chain uses TRBV15 with TRBJ2-6; weak D call: TRBD1 (5 bases). The CDR3 is 17 residues long. Germline V gene sequence: CDR1 LNHNV, CDR2 YYDKDF (reference sequence). V was pared by 0 bases and J by 0 bases, with 9 bases between. In DNA form, the CDR3 reads TGTGCCACCAGCAGAGATAAGGGGCGCTCTGGGGCCAACGTCCTGACTTTC. Amino acid sequence: CATSRDKGRSGANVLTF.

This clone was observed once. The V call is TRBV30, the J call TRBJ1-1, with D perhaps TRBD1 (5 bases). V shed 4 bases and J shed 5 bases, with 11 bases lying between them. This CDR3 is 12 amino acids long. Germline-derived CDR1 and CDR2 are GTSNPN and SVGIG (reference sequence). The CDR3 loop reads CAWKGRGTEAFF. CDR3 coding DNA: TGTGCCTGGAAGGGGCGCGGTACTGAAGCTTTCTTT.

The chain recombines TRBV11-2 with TRBJ1-3; D ambiguous. V shed 3 bases and J shed 0 bases, with 12 bases lying between them. Germline V gene sequence: CDR1 SGHAT, CDR2 FQNNGV. CDR3 length: 16 residues. In nucleotides, the CDR3 is TGTGCCAGCAGCTTCTCTACAGCTTCCTCTGGAAACACCATATATTTT. This codes for CASSFSTASSGNTIYF. The complete variable domain, with remaining parts taken from reference TRBV11-2 and TRBJ1-3, reads EAGVAQSPRYKIIEKRQSVAFWCNPISGHATLYWYQQILGQGPKLLIQFQNNGVVDDSQLPKDRFSAERLKGVDSTLKIQPAKLEDSAVYLCASSFSTASSGNTIYFGEGSWLTVV.

This chain links TRBV7-2 with TRBJ2-5; possible D gene TRBD2, 6 bases. The length of the CDR3 is 14 residues. V gave up 2 bases and J gave up 3 bases, with 10 bases separating them. Germline assignment: CDR1 SGHTA and CDR2 FQGNSA. The CDR3 coding sequence is TGTGCCAGCAGCTTATCGGGACTTGAAGAGACCCAGTACTTC. Residues: CASSLSGLEETQYF.

The CDR3 is CASSGGYGYTF. CDR3 in DNA: TGTGCCAGCTCAGGGGGCTATGGCTACACCTTC. V and J are TRBV27 and TRBJ1-2; 7 positions agree with TRBD1. The CDR3 totals 11 residues. Germline V gene sequence: CDR1 MNHEY, CDR2 SMNVEV (reference sequence). Losses at the gene ends were 8 bases for V and 4 bases for J; bases not matched to a gene: 1.

The chain is built from TRBV6-1 and TRBJ1-2; D is undetermined. The V end was cut by 6 bases, the J end by 6 bases, with 8 bases between. The CDR3 sequence is 11 residues long. Looked up from germline, CDR1 is MNHNS and CDR2 is SASEGT. The CDR3 loop is CASRGWNGYTF. In DNA, the CDR3 is TGTGCCAGCAGGGGCTGGAATGGCTACACCTTC.

This clone came up a few times. This sequence joins TRBV10-1 and TRBJ2-7; unclear D gene. Trimming took off 3 bases at V and 3 bases at J, with 6 bases between the two ends. The CDR3 is made up of 12 amino acids. Germline V gene data show CDR1 as WNHNN and CDR2 as SYGVQD (reference sequence). The CDR3 spells CASSDTSYEQYF. The CDR3 DNA is TGCGCCAGCAGTGACACCAGCTACGAGCAGTACTTC.

In this sample, this clone turned up a few times. The gene calls are TRBV7-9 and TRBJ1-1, with D possibly being TRBD1 (5 bases). The CDR3 sequence is 13 residues long. The germline gives CDR1 SEHNR, CDR2 FQNEAQ (reference sequence). V lost 2 bases, J lost 5 bases, and 9 bases lay in between. The CDR3, as DNA: TGTGCCAGCAGCTTACCGCAGGGAACTGAAGCTTTCTTT. Protein: CASSLPQGTEAFF.

The V gene is TRBV11-2, the J gene TRBJ2-1; 8 bases match TRBD1. The V segment lost 4 bases and the J segment 9 bases; nucleotides outside the gene matches: 17. Germline assignment: CDR1 SGHAT and CDR2 FQNNGV. There are 17 residues in the CDR3. This chain's CDR3 is CASSSLRTGRFKREQFF. The CDR3 region has the DNA TGTGCCAGCAGCTCCCTCCGGACAGGGAGGTTTAAGCGTGAGCAGTTCTTC.

The chain recombines TRBV11-2 with TRBJ1-4, with TRBD1 identical over 10 bases. The CDR3 length is 13 residues. Germline trimming cut 5 bases from V and 11 bases from J; bases unmatched to any gene: 5. Germline CDR1 is SGHAT and CDR2 is FQNNGV. CDR3 sequence reads: CASSLPGQGKLFF. DNA of the CDR3: TGTGCCAGCAGCCTCCCGGGACAGGGGAAACTGTTTTTT.

A few counts support this clone. V is TRBV30 and J is TRBJ1-2, with D possibly being TRBD1 (6 bases). Germline CDR1 and CDR2: GTSNPN and SVGIG (reference sequence). The V gene lost 0 bases and the J gene lost 7 bases, with 12 bases spanning the gap. The CDR3 extends over 13 amino acids. The CDR3 coding sequence is TGTGCCTGGAGTGTAACAGGGTATGGTGGCTACACCTTC. Amino acids: CAWSVTGYGGYTF.

This chain joins TRBV7-3 and TRBJ2-1, with a possible D match to TRBD2 (6 bases). CDR3 length equals 18 residues. Trimming took off 0 bases at V and 6 bases at J, with 21 bases between the two ends. From germline, CDR1 is SGHTA and CDR2 FQGTGA. The CDR3 is CASSLTGSTSSFLNEQFF. CDR3 sequence (DNA): TGTGCCAGCAGCTTAACGGGATCGACTAGTTCGTTTCTCAATGAGCAGTTCTTC.